The 29 T cell receptor beta chains below come from one sample, sequenced in a study of blood T cells in healthy people across ages. Next came a second PCR, run for roughly 7 to 12 cycles, which used a sample-barcoded 5' primer along with a J-beta primer mix. TCRdb fed the 5' RACE reads into MiXCR, producing one record per CDR3 protein. The sample consists of 1,500,000 or so distinct CDR3 sequences, around 55% of them appearing once. What was sequenced was blood. The receptors were gathered from a man in his late teens or twenties in good health.

V gene TRBV18 combines with J gene TRBJ2-1; D is undetermined. Germline loops: CDR1 KGHSH, CDR2 LQKENI. The CDR3 length is 13 residues. Trimming took off 6 bases at V and 12 bases at J, with 18 bases between the two ends. The CDR3 DNA reads TGTGCCAGCTCGGCCAACGAGGAACTAATGCAGTTCTTC. Its protein product is CASSANEELMQFF.

This chain joins TRBV4-1 and TRBJ2-3; D is perhaps TRBD1 (6 bases). V was clipped by 4 bases and J by 2 bases, with 19 bases between them. The CDR3 sequence is 17 residues long. The germline V gene encodes CDR1 MGHRA and CDR2 YSYEKL. CDR3 sequence reads: CASSPSPHRDDTDTQYF. The CDR3 coding sequence is TGCGCCAGCAGCCCCTCCCCACACAGGGACGACACAGATACGCAGTATTTT.

The chain has TRBV18 and TRBJ2-7; tentative D call: TRBD2 (5 bases). Between the trimmed V and J ends, which lost 5 bases and 6 bases, there was a span of 14 bases. CDR3 length: 13 amino acids. CDR1 KGHSH and CDR2 LQKENI come from the germline V gene. DNA of the CDR3: TGTGCCAGCTCAGGGGAGAGTTTATCCGAGCAGTACTTC. It codes for CASSGESLSEQYF.

The genes are TRBV9 and TRBJ2-7; D uncertain. CDR3 length: 14 amino acids. CDR1 and CDR2 (germline): SGDLS, YYNGEE. Trimming pared 0 bases from V and 3 bases from J, leaving 10 bases between. In DNA, the CDR3 is TGTGCCAGCAGCGTAGTGGCTATGGTCTACGAGCAGTACTTC. It translates to CASSVVAMVYEQYF.

This clonotype was found a few times. The chain joins TRBV4-1 to TRBJ2-4; a possible D gene is TRBD1 (6 bases). Judging by the DNA end, TRBJ2-7 fits better; the J call may be wrong. This CDR3 is built from 16 residues. The germline gives CDR1 MGHRA, CDR2 YSYEKL. Here the CDR3 reads CASSQAFTGFPYEQYF. The CDR3 bases are TGCGCCAGCAGCCAAGCCTTCACAGGGTTCCCTTACGAGCAGTACTTC.

This clonotype turned up a few times. The gene calls are TRBV4-2 and TRBJ2-1; 12 bases align to TRBD2. CDR3 size: 18 residues. V was clipped by 3 bases and J by 9 bases; unmatched bases: 15. Germline V gene lookup returns CDR1 LGHNA and CDR2 YNFKEQ. The CDR3 region is CASSQESHTSGGIPEQFF. In DNA, the CDR3 is TGTGCCAGCAGCCAGGAGAGCCACACTAGCGGGGGGATCCCTGAGCAGTTCTTC.

The DNA of the CDR3 is TGTGCCAGCAGTTACTCGAGTAGGGGGGCAAGTAATGAAAAACTGTTTTTT. It specifies CASSYSSRGASNEKLFF. V usage is TRBV6-5 and J usage is TRBJ1-4; possibly TRBD1 for D (6 bases). The CDR3 loop spans 17 amino acids. Germline V gene sequence: CDR1 MNHEY, CDR2 SVGAGI. The ends were cut back, 0 bases at V and 4 bases at J, with 15 bases in the middle.

The rearrangement links TRBV10-1 to TRBJ2-3, with D perhaps being TRBD1 or TRBD2 (5 bases each). Trimming removed 3 bases from V and 1 base from J, with 11 bases in between. The V gene's germline CDR1 is WNHNN and CDR2 SYGVQD (reference sequence). The CDR3 is 15 residues long. The CDR3 DNA is TGCGCCAGCAGTGATGAGGGGAGCCGCACAGATACGCAGTATTTT. This sequence encodes CASSDEGSRTDTQYF.

This chain connects TRBV7-6 to TRBJ2-7, with 7 bases that match TRBD2. Germline CDR1 SGHVS, CDR2 FNYEAQ. V dropped 6 bases and J dropped 0; count of bases not matched to a gene: 8. The CDR3 is made up of 15 amino acids. CDR3 coding DNA: TGTGCCAGCAGTCCCACTAGCGCCTACTCCTACGAGCAGTACTTC. Amino acid sequence: CASSPTSAYSYEQYF.

The chain uses TRBV3-1 and TRBJ1-1; weak D call: TRBD1 (5 bases). The CDR3 has 13 amino acids. Trimming left V 4 bases short and J 4 bases short, with 10 bases between. Per the germline V gene, CDR1 is LGHDT and CDR2 is YNNKEL (reference sequence). The chain's CDR3 is CASSPGGLTEAFF. The DNA of the CDR3 is TGTGCCAGCAGCCCCGGGGGTCTCACTGAAGCTTTCTTT.

The CDR3 is CASSFLPGQGPHEQFF. The DNA for the CDR3 is TGTGCCAGCAGTTTCCTCCCGGGACAGGGGCCCCATGAGCAGTTCTTC. This chain links TRBV6-6 with TRBJ2-1, with TRBD1 identical over 10 bases. This CDR3 has 16 amino acids. Per the germline V gene, CDR1 is MNHNY and CDR2 is SVGAGI (reference sequence). V trimming: 4 bases; J trimming: 8 bases; junction bases outside the gene matches: 11.

V and J are TRBV10-3 and TRBJ1-6; 11 nucleotides agree with TRBD1. The germline V gene has CDR1 ENHRY and CDR2 SYGVKD. J lost 5 bases, V lost 10 bases, and 4 bases had no gene match. The CDR3 runs to 14 residues. This chain's CDR3 is CATGQGANNSPLHF. The CDR3 bases are TGTGCCACCGGACAGGGGGCTAATAATTCACCCCTCCACTTT.

V is TRBV11-2 and J is TRBJ2-1; TRBD2 matches 10 bases. Germline CDR1 is SGHAT and CDR2 is FQNNGV. Trimming at V came to 2 bases and at J to 8 bases, leaving 9 bases not matched to a gene. This CDR3 contains 16 residues. The CDR3 loop reads CASSLPGALAGDEQFF. The CDR3 nucleotides are TGTGCCAGCAGCTTACCCGGCGCGCTAGCGGGGGATGAGCAGTTCTTC.

This chain joins TRBV28 and TRBJ2-4; D not resolved. The J call is in doubt because the DNA end fits TRBJ2-7 better. CDR1 and CDR2 (germline): MDHEN, SYDVKM. This CDR3 spans 12 amino acids. The CDR3 reads CASNYGRYEQYF. The CDR3 DNA reads as TGTGCCAGCAATTACGGACGGTACGAGCAGTACTTC.

The chain carries TRBV7-6 and TRBJ2-7; D may be TRBD2 (6 bases). CDR1 is SGHVS and CDR2 is FNYEAQ in the germline V gene. Trimming shortened V by 5 bases and J by 5 bases, and 16 bases separated the two germline ends. The CDR3 contains 14 residues. CDR3 amino acids: CASSPSGTYHEQYF. In DNA, the CDR3 is TGTGCCAGCAGCCCTTCCGGGACTTATCACGAGCAGTACTTC. Full variable domain (remainder filled in from reference TRBV7-6 and TRBJ2-7): GAGVSQSPRYKVTKRGQDVALRCDPISGHVSLYWYRQALGQGPEFLTYFNYEAQQDKSGLPNDRFSAERPEGSISTLTIQRTEQRDSAMYRCASSPSGTYHEQYFGPGTRLTVT.

The CDR3, as DNA: TGTGCCTGGAGTCCCCTAGGCAGTTATTATGGCTACACCTTC. Translated, it gives CAWSPLGSYYGYTF. The V gene is TRBV30, the J gene TRBJ1-2; unclear D gene. V lost 2 bases and J 5 bases, leaving 15 bases between the germline ends. The CDR3 length is 14 residues. Germline CDR1 reads GTSNPN; CDR2 reads SVGIG (reference sequence).

Worth noting for this clonotype: The junction does not match germline at one end; this may be a read error. The J gene is TRBJ1-5, the V gene TRBV11-2, with D uncertain. This CDR3 spans 19 amino acids. Germline assignment: CDR1 SGHAT and CDR2 FQNNGV. CDR3 region: CTSSLGGPDRLYSNQPQHF. The CDR3, as DNA: TGTACCAGCAGCTTAGGAGGGCCGGATCGGCTTTATAGCAATCAGCCCCAGCATTTT.

This clonotype has at least ten counts. The chain joins TRBV2 to TRBJ1-2; unclear D gene. This CDR3 region has 14 residues. Germline values: CDR1 SNHLY, CDR2 FYNNEI. V lost 1 base, J lost 3 bases, and 9 bases lay in between. The CDR3 coding sequence is TGTGCCAGCAGTGAAGTTTCGGGTTACTATGGCTACACCTTC. Translated: CASSEVSGYYGYTF.

The rearrangement uses TRBV11-2 and TRBJ2-5; D is unclear. Trimming shortened V by 5 bases and J by 0 bases, and 10 bases separated the two germline ends. CDR3 size: 14 residues. Per the germline V gene, CDR1 is SGHAT and CDR2 is FQNNGV. The CDR3 coding sequence is TGTGCCAGCAGCCACACCACCTACCAAGAGACCCAGTACTTC. This codes for CASSHTTYQETQYF.

The J gene is TRBJ2-6, the V gene TRBV3-1, with unresolved D. Trimming shortened V by 0 bases and J by 2 bases, and 5 bases separated the two germline ends. This CDR3 contains 15 residues. The germline V gene encodes CDR1 LGHDT and CDR2 YNNKEL (reference sequence). The CDR3 DNA sequence: TGTGCCAGCAGCCAAGACGCGACTGGGGCCAACGTCCTGACTTTC. It specifies CASSQDATGANVLTF.

A single count supports this clonotype. The J gene is TRBJ1-1, the V gene TRBV7-9, with D possibly TRBD1 on 5 matching bases. CDR1 and CDR2 (germline): SEHNR, FQNEAQ (reference sequence). The CDR3 is 15 residues long. Trimming took 6 bases from V and 5 from J, leaving 19 bases between them. CDR3 nucleotides: TGTGCCAGCAGGGAGATCGGGCAGGGAGAAACTGAAGCTTTCTTT. Translation gives CASREIGQGETEAFF.

The CDR3 sequence is CASSFPGLAGDTGELFF. CDR3 nucleotide sequence: TGTGCCAGCAGTTTCCCGGGACTAGCGGGGGATACCGGGGAGCTGTTTTTT. The chain employs TRBV6-2 or TRBV6-3 and TRBJ2-2, with 14 bases matching TRBD2. Germline CDR1 reads MNHEY; CDR2 reads SVGEGT. The CDR3 is 17 residues long. V dropped 4 bases and J dropped 5; count of bases not matched to a gene: 6.

This rearrangement joins TRBV7-6 to TRBJ2-3; 10 bases are shared with TRBD2. J lost 0 bases, V lost 3 bases, and 9 bases had no gene match. Germline V gene sequence: CDR1 SGHVS, CDR2 FNYEAQ. The CDR3 is made up of 18 amino acids. CDR3 loop: CASSFQSGRASSTDTQYF. DNA of the CDR3: TGTGCCAGCAGCTTTCAAAGCGGGAGGGCTTCTAGCACAGATACGCAGTATTTT.

The chain couples TRBV29-1 to TRBJ1-2; D gene ambiguous. This CDR3 comprises 14 residues. The V and J ends lost 6 bases and 7 bases respectively, with 21 bases between them. Germline loops: CDR1 SQVTM, CDR2 ANQGSEA. The CDR3, as DNA: TGCAGCGTCGGGAGGTCCCCCCCGAATAGTGGCTACACCTTC. This sequence encodes CSVGRSPPNSGYTF.

Only a few counts were recorded for this clonotype. The rearrangement joins TRBV6-6 to TRBJ1-6, with D possibly TRBD1 on 6 matching bases. V lost 6 bases, J lost 6 bases, and 12 bases lay in between. The length of the CDR3 is 14 residues. Germline CDR1 and CDR2: MNHNY and SVGAGI (reference sequence). Written as DNA, the CDR3 is TGTGCCAGCAGCCACAGGGCCCTTAATTCACCCCTCCACTTT. Residues: CASSHRALNSPLHF.

The chain is built from TRBV6-1 and TRBJ1-2; maybe TRBD1 (5 bases). The CDR3 has 13 residues. Per germline, CDR1 MNHNS and CDR2 SASEGT. V was clipped by 4 bases and J by 2 bases, with 8 bases between them. CDR3 sequence (DNA): TGTGCCAGCAGTGTTTCAGGGAACTATGGCTACACCTTC. Translating gives CASSVSGNYGYTF.

Note on this clonotype: The junction departs from the called germline gene at one end, perhaps through a read error. The J gene is TRBJ2-7, the V gene TRBV12-3 or TRBV12-4; no definite D call. The CDR3 sequence is 11 residues long. In nucleotides, the CDR3 is TGCGCCAGCAAATTCGAAAGAGAGCAGTACTTC. This sequence encodes CASKFEREQYF.

The chain has TRBV5-1 and TRBJ2-7; D call uncertain. The CDR3 has 13 residues. The germline V gene has CDR1 SGHRS and CDR2 YFSETQ. V was shortened by 7 bases and J by 5 bases, with 16 bases between the two germline ends. The CDR3 DNA follows: TGCGCCAGCCGACCACAGACGGTGGACGAGCAGTACTTC. Its protein is CASRPQTVDEQYF.

In this sample, this clonotype turned up a few times. This chain joins TRBV6-2 or TRBV6-3 and TRBJ2-1; maybe TRBD2 (5 bases). Trimming stripped 2 bases from V and 10 bases from J, with 12 bases between. Germline lookup yields CDR1 MNHEY and CDR2 SVGEGT. This CDR3 comprises 13 residues. The CDR3 sequence: CASSYLERSEQFF. DNA for the CDR3: TGTGCCAGCAGTTACCTAGAGCGGTCAGAGCAGTTCTTC.